This entry is about one T cell receptor beta chain. This specimen comes from a study of Ad26.COV2.S vaccination and SARS-CoV-2 variants. The ends were cut back, 5 bases at V and 4 bases at J, with 20 bases in the middle. Germline V CDR1 and CDR2: MGHRA, YSYEKL. This CDR3 comprises 17 residues. Only in-frame clones appear in the TCRdb table, and some are missing; sequencing was by immunoSEQ multiplex PCR. The sample consists of 300,000 to 500,000 clones, around 85% of them appearing once. As for treatment: over 15 received Ad26.COV2.S at low or high dose, single or two shots; 5 received placebo; per-sample allocation not given. At day 63 after the first vaccine or placebo injection, samples were drawn.

V and J are TRBV4-1 and TRBJ1-4, with D possibly TRBD1 on 5 matching bases. The sequence was collected from a person aged 18-65 years who received the Ad26.COV2.S COVID-19 vaccine or a placebo. The source material was peripheral blood, sampled in a trial of Ad26.COV2.S vaccine versus placebo. CDR3 sequence: CASSLSPLNGGNEKLFF. The CDR3 nucleotides read TGCGCCAGCAGCTTAAGCCCCCTAAACGGGGGTAATGAAAAACTGTTTTTT.